Below, 32 T cell receptor beta chains from the same sample are listed, as sequenced in a study of blood T cell repertoires in COVID-19. The repertoire was sequenced with immunoSEQ multiplex PCR; TCRdb's copy has only in-frame clones and lacks some. The sample lists 200,000 to 250,000 clones; about 88% were seen once. The sequenced sample was peripheral blood. These receptors were obtained from a woman in her sixties or seventies with acute or convalescent COVID-19.

The chain links TRBV9 to TRBJ2-3; 7 bases line up with TRBD2. V gave up 4 bases and J gave up 1 base; unmatched junction bases: 6. Germline loops: CDR1 SGDLS, CDR2 YYNGEE. This CDR3 has 15 amino acids. CDR3 in amino acids: CASSPSGGGTDTQYF. The CDR3, as DNA: TGTGCCAGCAGCCCTAGCGGAGGAGGCACAGATACGCAGTATTTT.

The rearrangement links TRBV5-5 to TRBJ1-4, with 8 nucleotides matching TRBD1. V shed 4 bases, J shed 8 bases, and the junction held 7 bases outside the gene matches. Germline CDR1 and CDR2: SGHKS and YYEKEE (reference sequence). The CDR3 runs 14 residues. CDR3 region: CASSTGQVLEKLFF. For the CDR3, the DNA is TGTGCCAGCAGCACGGGACAGGTCCTGGAAAAACTGTTTTTT.

This rearrangement joins TRBV6-5 to TRBJ2-3; D may be TRBD2 (6 bases). CDR1 is MNHEY, CDR2 SVGAGI, per germline. This CDR3 is built from 11 residues. The V end lost 8 bases, the J end lost 4 bases, and 7 bases lay between the germline ends. Written as DNA, the CDR3 is TGTGCCAGCGCGGGGCCAGATACGCAGTATTTT. Translated, it gives CASAGPDTQYF.

This clone has only one observation. The V gene is TRBV5-6, the J gene TRBJ1-4; weak D call: TRBD1 (5 bases). The V gene's germline CDR1 is SGHDT and CDR2 YYEEEE. CDR3 size: 15 residues. V gave up 0 bases and J gave up 8 bases, with 14 bases separating them. The CDR3 nucleotides are TGTGCCAGCAGCTTGGCGGGGGTACCGGAAGAAAAACTGTTTTTT. Protein sequence: CASSLAGVPEEKLFF.

This clone occurred a few times. CDR3 DNA: TGTGCCAGCACCCCGGGATATTCCTACAATGAGCAGTTCTTC. Protein sequence: CASTPGYSYNEQFF. The chain links TRBV11-2 to TRBJ2-1; possible D gene TRBD2, 5 bases. The ends were cut back, 7 bases at V and 1 base at J, with 11 bases in the middle. Germline V gene sequence: CDR1 SGHAT, CDR2 FQNNGV. The length of the CDR3 is 14 residues.

This clone appeared once. The chain couples TRBV6-5 to TRBJ2-7; D unclear. V was clipped by 0 bases and J by 0 bases, with 9 bases between them. The CDR3 consists of 15 residues. Germline lookup yields CDR1 MNHEY and CDR2 SVGAGI. CDR3 region: CASSYSFLNSYEQYF. The CDR3 nucleotides are TGTGCCAGCAGTTACTCCTTCCTAAACTCCTACGAGCAGTACTTC.

The chain employs TRBV5-4 and TRBJ2-7; TRBD2 matches 13 bases. The CDR3 runs 14 residues. In germline, CDR1 is SGHNT, CDR2 YYREEE (reference sequence). With 1 base clipped from V and 5 bases from J, the junction kept 0 bases outside the gene matches. CDR3 protein: CASSLTSGRDEQYF. DNA for the CDR3: TGTGCCAGCAGCTTGACTAGCGGGAGGGACGAGCAGTACTTC. The full variable domain, in which reference TRBV5-4 and TRBJ2-7 provide the parts outside the CDR3, is ETGVTQSPTHLIKTRGQQVTLRCSSQSGHNTVSWYQQALGQGPQFIFQYYREEENGRGNFPPRFSGLQFPNYSSELNVNALELDDSALYLCASSLTSGRDEQYFGPGTRLTVT.

The CDR3 region is CASIAAGATEAFF. CDR3 bases: TGCGCCAGCATCGCGGCAGGGGCCACTGAAGCTTTCTTT. V usage is TRBV10-2 and J usage is TRBJ1-1, with a possible D match to TRBD1 (6 bases). The CDR3 spans 13 residues. CDR1 is WSHSY, CDR2 SAAADI, per germline. V gave up 7 bases and J gave up 4 bases, with 13 bases separating them.

As for this clone: Other DNA sequences in this specimen translate into the identical CDR3. The gene calls are TRBV10-2 and TRBJ1-5, with D possibly TRBD1 on 5 matching bases. Trimming took 2 bases from V and 1 from J, leaving 9 bases between them. This CDR3 spans 15 amino acids. Germline CDR1 WSHSY, CDR2 SAAADI. CDR3 bases: TGCGCCAGCAGTGAGGCGGGGGGGAGCAATCAGCCCCAGCATTTT. Residues: CASSEAGGSNQPQHF.

This sequence joins TRBV28 and TRBJ2-7; 14 nucleotides match TRBD2. The ends lost 6 bases at V and 4 bases at J; junction bases unmatched: 11. The CDR3 runs 17 residues. From germline, CDR1 is MDHEN and CDR2 SYDVKM. As DNA, the CDR3 is TGTGCCAGCAGGGAGACAGGGACTAGCGGGAGTAGGTACGAGCAGTACTTC. It codes for CASRETGTSGSRYEQYF. The full variable domain, its missing parts supplied by reference TRBV28 and TRBJ2-7, is DVKVTQSSRYLVKRTGEKVFLECVQDMDHENMFWYRQDPGLGLRLIYFSYDVKMKEKGDIPEGYSVSREKKERFSLILESASTNQTSMYLCASRETGTSGSRYEQYFGPGTRLTVT.

This clone was detected a few times. The rearrangement uses TRBV11-3 and TRBJ2-1; TRBD2 matches at 9 bases. V dropped 0 bases and J dropped 10; count of bases not matched to a gene: 7. The CDR3 extends over 15 amino acids. Germline V gives CDR1 SGHNT, CDR2 YENEEA. The CDR3 protein is CASSLDGLAGREQFF. The DNA for the CDR3 is TGTGCCAGCAGCTTAGATGGGCTAGCGGGGAGAGAGCAGTTCTTC. Filled out from reference TRBV11-3 and TRBJ2-1, the complete variable domain reads EAGVVQSPRYKIIEKKQPVAFWCNPISGHNTLYWYLQNLGQGPELLIRYENEEAVDDSQLPKDRFSAERLKGVDSTLKIQPAELGDSAVYLCASSLDGLAGREQFFGPGTRLTVL.

The V and J genes are TRBV6-5 and TRBJ1-3; 10 bases map to TRBD1. This CDR3 comprises 16 residues. Germline V gene sequence: CDR1 MNHEY, CDR2 SVGAGI. The J segment lost 3 bases and the V segment lost 2 bases, leaving 4 bases of the junction unmatched. CDR3 bases: TGTGCCAGCAGTTACGAAGGGACAGGGGTTGGAAACACCATATATTTT. Protein sequence: CASSYEGTGVGNTIYF.

The V and J genes are TRBV28 and TRBJ1-2; D might be TRBD1 (5 bases). V was cut by 4 bases and J by 2 bases, with 8 bases left in between. CDR1 is MDHEN and CDR2 is SYDVKM in the germline V gene. CDR3 size: 13 residues. The CDR3 bases are TGTGCCAGCAGTTCGACAGTCAACTATGGCTACACCTTC. Amino acid sequence: CASSSTVNYGYTF.

This clone was seen once. The chain carries TRBV7-9 and TRBJ1-5, with D possibly being TRBD1 (5 bases). This CDR3 has 15 residues. V gave up 3 bases and J gave up 4 bases, with 13 bases separating them. The germline V gene has CDR1 SEHNR and CDR2 FQNEAQ (reference sequence). The CDR3 nucleotides are TGTGCCAGCAGCTTCGCCGCAGGGAGGAATCAGCCCCAGCATTTT. Translation gives CASSFAAGRNQPQHF.

The J gene is TRBJ1-1, the V gene TRBV7-2; 8 bases line up with TRBD1. The V segment lost 3 bases and the J segment 2 bases; nucleotides outside the gene matches: 5. Germline assignment: CDR1 SGHTA and CDR2 FQGNSA. This CDR3 has 15 residues. CDR3 coding DNA: TGTGCCAGCAGCTTGGGGGACAGGCCAAACACTGAAGCTTTCTTT. Its protein is CASSLGDRPNTEAFF.

This CDR3 is CASTKKPGTGYGYTF. The DNA of the CDR3 is TGTGCCAGCACCAAGAAACCAGGGACAGGGTATGGCTACACCTTC. The rearrangement joins TRBV2 to TRBJ1-2, with 9 bases that match TRBD1. V was pared by 7 bases and J by 5 bases, with 11 bases of the junction left unmatched. Germline V gene sequence: CDR1 SNHLY, CDR2 FYNNEI. The length of the CDR3 is 15 residues.

The CDR3 DNA follows: TGTGCCAGCTTCAAAGGGCTAAGCGGGGGGGACAATGAGCAGTTCTTC. This sequence encodes CASFKGLSGGDNEQFF. This chain uses TRBV27 with TRBJ2-1; 10 bases are shared with TRBD2. Germline assignment: CDR1 MNHEY and CDR2 SMNVEV (reference sequence). V lost 8 bases to trimming and J lost 5 bases; unmatched junction nucleotides: 12. The CDR3 is 16 amino acids.

The rearrangement joins TRBV5-1 to TRBJ2-4; 10 nucleotides align to TRBD2. This CDR3 region has 17 residues. Per germline, CDR1 SGHRS and CDR2 YFSETQ. The V and J ends lost 4 bases and 0 bases, in that order; junction bases with no gene match: 7. This CDR3 is CASSTQSGGVAKNIQYF. The CDR3 region has the DNA TGCGCCAGCAGCACCCAGAGCGGGGGGGTAGCCAAAAACATTCAGTACTTC.

J is TRBJ1-3 and V is TRBV11-2; 9 bases line up with TRBD1. The CDR3 loop spans 15 amino acids. Per the germline V gene, CDR1 is SGHAT and CDR2 is FQNNGV. J gave up 5 bases and V 8 bases, and 10 bases lay outside the gene matches. This CDR3 is CASVQTGGSRNTIYF. In DNA, the CDR3 is TGTGCCAGCGTTCAGACAGGGGGTAGTCGAAACACCATATATTTT.

The chain combines TRBV7-9 with TRBJ1-2; 10 nucleotides match TRBD1. The germline V gene encodes CDR1 SEHNR and CDR2 FQNEAQ (reference sequence). With V trimmed by 1 base and J by 6 bases, 2 bases remained unmatched. The CDR3 length is 14 residues. CDR3 DNA: TGTGCCAGCAGCTTAGTGGGGACAGGGGATGGCTACACCTTC. This sequence encodes CASSLVGTGDGYTF. The variable domain in full, completed from reference TRBV7-9 and TRBJ1-2, reads DTGVSQNPRHKITKRGQNVTFRCDPISEHNRLYWYRQTLGQGPEFLTYFQNEAQLEKSRLLSDRFSAERPKGSFSTLEIQRTEQGDSAMYLCASSLVGTGDGYTFGSGTRLTVV.

The chain recombines TRBV5-5 with TRBJ2-1, with 8 bases matching TRBD1. J was trimmed by 6 bases and V by 0 bases; bases with no gene match: 8. CDR3 length: 16 amino acids. Germline V CDR1 and CDR2: SGHKS, YYEKEE (reference sequence). CDR3 residues: CASSLAGTGNANEQFF. The CDR3 nucleotides read TGTGCCAGCAGCTTGGCCGGGACAGGCAATGCCAATGAGCAGTTCTTC.

The chain links TRBV11-2 to TRBJ2-3; 9 bases match TRBD1. Trimming cost V 5 bases and J 2 bases; bases outside gene matches: 11. Germline V gene sequence: CDR1 SGHAT, CDR2 FQNNGV. CDR3 length: 17 amino acids. CDR3 nucleotides: TGTGCCAGCAGCCCCCCGGGACAGGGTTTTCTCACAGATACGCAGTATTTT. Translated, it gives CASSPPGQGFLTDTQYF.

This clone was found a few times. CDR3 loop: CSVVKGAHSTDTQYF. The CDR3 nucleotides are TGCAGCGTTGTTAAGGGGGCCCATTCCACAGATACGCAGTATTTT. The chain carries TRBV29-1 and TRBJ2-3; TRBD1 matches 7 bases. The CDR3 consists of 15 residues. The J segment lost 2 bases and the V segment lost 4 bases, leaving 9 bases of the junction unmatched. Germline V CDR1 and CDR2: SQVTM, ANQGSEA.

The V and J genes are TRBV5-1 and TRBJ2-3, with D tentatively TRBD2 (5 bases). The CDR3 runs to 13 residues. V lost 7 bases to trimming and J lost 3 bases, with 12 bases between them. CDR1 is SGHRS and CDR2 is YFSETQ in the germline V gene. This CDR3 reads CASGLSGTDTQYF. The CDR3, as DNA: TGCGCCAGCGGACTTTCTGGGACAGATACGCAGTATTTT.

This chain connects TRBV7-2 to TRBJ2-3; no reliable D call. The germline gives CDR1 SGHTA, CDR2 FQGNSA. Between the trimmed V and J ends, which lost 2 bases and 2 bases, there was a span of 8 bases. There are 14 residues in the CDR3. CDR3 DNA: TGTGCCAGCAGCTTATGGGCCACCACAGATACGCAGTATTTT. It codes for CASSLWATTDTQYF.

The table lists this clone with a count of one. The chain couples TRBV7-2 to TRBJ2-1, with 9 bases lining up with TRBD2. The V and J ends lost 4 bases and 7 bases, in that order; junction bases with no gene match: 5. There are 14 residues in the CDR3. The germline gives CDR1 SGHTA, CDR2 FQGNSA. The DNA for the CDR3 is TGTGCCAGCAGCTCCACTAGCGGGCTAAATGAGCAGTTCTTC. This encodes CASSSTSGLNEQFF.

The V and J genes are TRBV6-5 and TRBJ1-1, with TRBD1 identical over 8 bases. This CDR3 comprises 14 residues. Trimming at V came to 7 bases and at J to 1 base, leaving 5 bases not matched to a gene. Germline values: CDR1 MNHEY, CDR2 SVGAGI. The CDR3 DNA is TGTGCCAGCACCTACAGGGGGGCGAACACTGAAGCTTTCTTT. Encoded protein: CASTYRGANTEAFF.

The J gene is TRBJ2-3, the V gene TRBV10-1, with D unresolved. V shed 0 bases and J shed 0 bases, with 7 bases lying between them. The germline V gene encodes CDR1 WNHNN and CDR2 SYGVQD (reference sequence). The CDR3 spans 15 residues. CDR3 sequence reads: CASSESLASTDTQYF. CDR3 in DNA: TGCGCCAGCAGTGAGTCGTTAGCTAGCACAGATACGCAGTATTTT.

The gene calls are TRBV9 and TRBJ1-1; D is uncertain. The CDR3 totals 15 residues. Trimming removed 0 bases from V and 0 bases from J, with 9 bases in between. Germline loops: CDR1 SGDLS, CDR2 YYNGEE. As DNA, the CDR3 is TGTGCCAGCAGCGTAGAAATAGACTTGAACACTGAAGCTTTCTTT. This translates into CASSVEIDLNTEAFF.

The chain employs TRBV3-1 (or the pseudogene TRBV3-2) and TRBJ2-1; 12 bases line up with TRBD2. V shed 1 base, J shed 7 bases, and the junction held 2 bases outside the gene matches. CDR1 and CDR2 (germline): LGHDT, YNNKEL (reference sequence). CDR3 size: 15 residues. CDR3 sequence (DNA): TGTGCCAGCAGCCAAGCCCTAGCGGGGGGGAATGAGCAGTTCTTC. It specifies CASSQALAGGNEQFF.

The chain is built from TRBV12-3 or TRBV12-4 and TRBJ1-1, with TRBD1 matching over 7 bases. The V and J ends lost 5 bases and 1 base, in that order; junction bases with no gene match: 1. The CDR3 totals 13 residues. The CDR3 here is CASSGTANTEAFF. The CDR3 nucleotides are TGTGCCAGCAGTGGGACAGCGAACACTGAAGCTTTCTTT.

V and J are TRBV7-9 and TRBJ1-3, with 9 nucleotides matching TRBD1. Germline V gene sequence: CDR1 SEHNR, CDR2 FQNEAQ (reference sequence). This CDR3 spans 14 amino acids. The V gene end was trimmed by 8 bases and the J gene end by 4 bases; junction bases not matched to a gene: 6. The CDR3 sequence: CASEPGTGGNTIYF. The CDR3 DNA reads as TGTGCCAGCGAACCCGGGACAGGGGGAAACACCATATATTTT. The entire variable domain, with the rest obtained from reference TRBV7-9 and TRBJ1-3, is as follows: DTGVSQNPRHKITKRGQNVTFRCDPISEHNRLYWYRQTLGQGPEFLTYFQNEAQLEKSRLLSDRFSAERPKGSFSTLEIQRTEQGDSAMYLCASEPGTGGNTIYFGEGSWLTVV.